A selection of T cell receptor beta chains follows, all from one sample in a study of T cells after posttransplantation cyclophosphamide. Clones were sequenced by immunoSEQ multiplex PCR, and TCRdb holds only the in-frame ones, with some missing. This sample comprises 30,000 or so clones, none seen once only. Input material: PBMCs. The receptors here all came from a woman aged 25 to 39 in good health and a related stem cell transplant donor. Each CDR3 is given with its conserved first and last residue. A D gene is named only where the DNA matches it firmly. Clone size is shown for a subset of rows, as once, few, many or a class of expanded clone.

d_call cdr3_length j_call clone_size v_call cdr3_nt cdr3_aa
TRBD2 15 TRBJ2-7 many TRBV10-2 TGCGCCAGCAGTGAGTCCCTAGCGGGGGTAGGCGAGCAGTACTTC CASSESLAGVGEQYF
. 13 TRBJ1-2 few TRBV4-2 TGTGCCAGCAGCCAAGTCGAGGACTATGGCTACACCTTC CASSQVEDYGYTF
TRBD1 16 TRBJ2-5 . TRBV7-2 TGTGCCAGCAGCCGCTACGGACAGGGGGCGGGAGAGACCCAGTACTTC CASSRYGQGAGETQYF
. 13 TRBJ1-1 many TRBV6-1 TGTGCCAGCAGTACGACACGGAACACTGAAGCTTTCTTT CASSTTRNTEAFF
TRBD1 15 TRBJ1-2 few TRBV19 TGTGCCAGTAGTATGCCCGGACAGGCAAACTATGGCTACACCTTC CASSMPGQANYGYTF
. 13 TRBJ2-5 . TRBV29-1 TGCAGCGTACCCACAGGGCTCGGTGAGACCCAGTACTTC CSVPTGLGETQYF
TRBD1 15 TRBJ1-4 many TRBV15 TGTGCCACCAGCGGGGGACAGCCCCTTAATGAAAAACTGTTTTTT CATSGGQPLNEKLFF
. 15 TRBJ1-3 many TRBV18 TGTGCCAGCTCACTGAGACAGAGCTCTGGAAACACCATATATTTT CASSLRQSSGNTIYF
. 13 TRBJ2-1 many TRBV24-1 TGTGCCACCAGTGGCGGGGCCTACAATGAGCAGTTCTTC CATSGGAYNEQFF
TRBD1 16 TRBJ1-4 many TRBV4-3 TGCGCCAGCAGCCACGATCGCCAGGGGGCCGGGGAAAAACTGTTTTTT CASSHDRQGAGEKLFF
TRBD1 19 TRBJ1-3 many TRBV27 TGTGCCAGCAGTGCATTTGGGGGACAGGGGTTAGGCTCTGGAAACACCATATATTTT CASSAFGGQGLGSGNTIYF
TRBD1 16 TRBJ1-2 many TRBV11-2 TGTGCCAGCAGCTTAAGCGGGACAGGGCGTAACTATGGCTACACCTTC CASSLSGTGRNYGYTF
. 14 TRBJ1-5 many TRBV28 TGTGCCAGCAGTTACGGACAGTACAATCAGCCCCAGCATTTT CASSYGQYNQPQHF
TRBD2 19 TRBJ2-1 many TRBV7-2 TGTGCCAGCAGCTTAGTGGGACTAGCGGGGGGGCAGGGCTACAATGAGCAGTTCTTC CASSLVGLAGGQGYNEQFF
TRBD1 17 TRBJ1-3 many TRBV7-6 TGTGCCAGCCAAAAACGGGGACAGCCGTACTCTGGAAACACCATATATTTT CASQKRGQPYSGNTIYF
. 14 TRBJ2-2 many TRBV5-1 TGCGCCAGCAGCCGGCTAGAACTCACCGGGGAGCTGTTTTTT CASSRLELTGELFF
TRBD1 14 TRBJ2-5 . TRBV2 TGTGCCACCTCGAACAGGGGGCGCAAAGAGACCCAGTACTTC CATSNRGRKETQYF
. 11 TRBJ1-4 many TRBV20-1 TGCAGTGCTAAGGCCGGGGAAAAACTGTTTTTT CSAKAGEKLFF
. 14 TRBJ2-3 many TRBV18 TGTGCCAGCTCACAGAGTGCGGCGGGAGATACGCAGTATTTT CASSQSAAGDTQYF
. 15 TRBJ1-1 many TRBV7-9 TGTGCCAGCAGCTTTGGGGGGGCAGTGAACACTGAAGCTTTCTTT CASSFGGAVNTEAFF
TRBD1 15 TRBJ1-2 many TRBV6-6 TGTGCCAGCAGTCAAGGGACAGTTCAGAACTATGGCTACACCTTC CASSQGTVQNYGYTF
TRBD1 13 TRBJ1-1 few TRBV6-1 TGTGCCAGCTACAGGGGGGGGCTGGCTGAAGCTTTCTTT CASYRGGLAEAFF
. 13 TRBJ1-1 many TRBV28 TGTGCCAGCAGAACGCTACGGAACACTGAAGCTTTCTTT CASRTLRNTEAFF
. 14 TRBJ1-6 many TRBV27 TGTGCCAGCAGTTTATCCGACAACAATTCACCCCTCCACTTT CASSLSDNNSPLHF
. 13 TRBJ2-5 few TRBV25-1 TGTGCCAGCAGTTACAGGTCAGGGGAGACCCAGTACTTC CASSYRSGETQYF
. 15 TRBJ2-7 many TRBV7-6 TGTGCCAGCAGCCCCCGGACAGAACCTACCTACGAGCAGTACTTC CASSPRTEPTYEQYF
. 17 TRBJ1-1 . TRBV7-3 TGTGCCAGCAGCTTATCCCCAGGGATCGGGATGAACACTGAAGCTTTCTTT CASSLSPGIGMNTEAFF
TRBD1 14 TRBJ2-7 many TRBV6-5 TGTGCCAGCAGCCTAGGACAGGGTTTCAACGAGCAGTACTTC CASSLGQGFNEQYF
TRBD2 15 TRBJ2-5 few TRBV11-2 TGTGCCAGCAACCCGCCCGGGACTAGCCGGGAGACCCAGTACTTC CASNPPGTSRETQYF
TRBD1 14 TRBJ1-2 . TRBV19 TGTGCCAGTAGCCGACAGGGTTCGAGCTATGGCTACACCTTC CASSRQGSSYGYTF
. 15 TRBJ1-4 many TRBV9 TGTGCCAGCAGCGGCCGACAGTTAACTAATGAAAAACTGTTTTTT CASSGRQLTNEKLFF
. 15 TRBJ2-1 many TRBV7-9 TGTGCCAGCAGCCCACCGATCTCCTACGGCAATGAGCAGTTCTTC CASSPPISYGNEQFF
TRBD2 15 TRBJ2-7 few TRBV9 TGTGCCAGCAGCCCCGTGGCGGGGGGGCCTTTCGAGCAGTACTTC CASSPVAGGPFEQYF
TRBD1 15 TRBJ1-4 . TRBV5-6 TGTGCCAGCAGCTGGTCGGACAGGGGAAGGGAAAAACTGTTTTTT CASSWSDRGREKLFF
. 15 TRBJ2-7 many TRBV28 TGTGCCAGCAGTTCCCCGGGCAGGGGAAACTACGAGCAGTACTTC CASSSPGRGNYEQYF
TRBD1 14 TRBJ2-3 few TRBV29-1 TGCAGCGCCCAGGGACAGTCTAGCACAGATACGCAGTATTTT CSAQGQSSTDTQYF
TRBD1 14 TRBJ1-5 . TRBV5-1 TGCGCCAGCAGCCTAGGGACAGGCAATCAGCCCCAGCATTTT CASSLGTGNQPQHF
. 13 TRBJ1-1 many TRBV7-9 TGTGCCAGCAGCTCTACAGGGCCGCTGGAAGCTTTCTTT CASSSTGPLEAFF
. 13 TRBJ1-3 many TRBV6-5 TGTGCCAGCAGTTACTCGAGGGGAAACACCATATATTTT CASSYSRGNTIYF
. 14 TRBJ1-1 many TRBV9 TGTGCCAGCAGCGGGCAGGGAGGGTTCACTGAAGCTTTCTTT CASSGQGGFTEAFF
TRBD2 16 TRBJ2-3 many TRBV10-3 TGTGCCATCAGTGCGGCTAGCGGGGGGGCGGTAGATACGCAGTATTTT CAISAASGGAVDTQYF
. 14 TRBJ2-1 many TRBV6-5 TGTGCCAGCAGTTACTCCTCTAGCTACAATGAGCAGTTCTTC CASSYSSSYNEQFF
. 13 TRBJ1-5 many TRBV6-2/TRBV6-3 TGTGCCACCCGAGTAACAGGCAATCAGCCCCAGCATTTT CATRVTGNQPQHF
TRBD1 13 TRBJ1-5 many TRBV7-2 TGTGCCAGCAGCCCCGACAGGGGCTGGCCCCAGCATTTT CASSPDRGWPQHF
TRBD1 15 TRBJ2-1 many TRBV2 TGTGCCAGCAGCGCGGGACAGGGGGCTTTAAATGAGCAGTTCTTC CASSAGQGALNEQFF
. 16 TRBJ2-7 many TRBV5-6 TGTGCCAGCAGCTTGGCTCCGGCAGGCGGGCCTTACGAGCAGTACTTC CASSLAPAGGPYEQYF
. 13 TRBJ2-7 many TRBV5-1 TGCGCCAGCACACGGCCCCCAGGAGAAGAGCAGTACTTC CASTRPPGEEQYF
TRBD2 16 TRBJ2-3 . TRBV7-8 TGTGCCAGCAGCGTTCTAGCGGGGGGAAGCACAGATACGCAGTATTTT CASSVLAGGSTDTQYF
. 13 TRBJ1-1 many TRBV12-3/TRBV12-4 TGTGCCAGCAGTCCGACAGAGAACACTGAAGCTTTCTTT CASSPTENTEAFF
. 13 TRBJ2-1 few TRBV7-7 TGTGCCAGCAGCTTAGACACCTACAATGAGCAGTTCTTC CASSLDTYNEQFF
TRBD1 20 TRBJ2-6 many TRBV5-4 TGTGCCAGCAGCTTAGGGCGGACAGGCCAGGCCCTCTCTGGGGCCAACGTCCTGACTTTC CASSLGRTGQALSGANVLTF
. 17 TRBJ2-4 many TRBV4-3 TGCGCCAGCAGCCAAGACTCAACACAGTGGGTCGAGAACATTCAGTACTTC CASSQDSTQWVENIQYF
TRBD1 19 TRBJ1-1 many TRBV18 TGTGCCAGCTCACCACGTCTTCTCGGGACAGGGGGCCTGGGCACTGAAGCTTTCTTT CASSPRLLGTGGLGTEAFF